This TCR beta chain derives from a study of OX40 agonist ivuxolimab in advanced cancers. Repertoires were generated with immunoSEQ multiplex PCR, while TCRdb's copy carries only in-frame clones and drops some. This table has about 50,000 clones, roughly 80% appearing once. Germline trimming cut 7 bases from V and 7 bases from J; bases unmatched to any gene: 7. The CDR3 has 14 amino acids. The V gene's germline CDR1 is LNHDA and CDR2 SQIVND (reference sequence). Study-wide results and limits: Average numbers of expanded clones were greater in CD8+ T cells than in CD4+.

This clone was detected only a few times. What it binds is unknown. The sequence derives from an adult with an advanced solid tumor such as melanoma, head and neck, liver or kidney cancer. The sample was CD4+ or CD8+ T cells sorted from blood, taken in a trial of the OX40 agonist ivuxolimab. The gene calls are TRBV19 and TRBJ1-6; 7 positions match TRBD1. The CDR3 DNA follows: TGTGCCAGTAATACTGGGACAGCGAATTCACCCCTCCACTTT. Protein: CASNTGTANSPLHF.